The source of this T cell receptor beta chain is a study of blood T cell repertoires in COVID-19. Across the whole study: PBMCs, B-cell-depleted T cells, or T cells were the source of the cDNA or gDNA that made up the material.

The method was immunoSEQ multiplex PCR; TCRdb's version includes in-frame clones alone and lacks a portion of them. The repertoire holds some 290,000 clones, with roughly 90% as singletons. There are 15 residues in the CDR3. Trimming left V 5 bases short and J 6 bases short, with 17 bases between. CDR1 MNHEY and CDR2 SVGAGI come from the germline V gene. Participant age was 18 to 89 years, and participants resided in about 25 US areas. Before they entered the study, exposed participants had met a COVID-19 case within 2 weeks. This sequence was found in a woman aged 30 to 39 who had been exposed to COVID-19. Material for sequencing was PBMCs or T cells enriched from blood (not recorded which). The gene calls are TRBV6-5 and TRBJ1-5, with a tentative D call TRBD1 (6 bases). CDR3 residues: CASSPRGPVFQPQHF. DNA for the CDR3: TGTGCCAGCAGTCCCAGGGGACCGGTTTTTCAGCCCCAGCATTTT.